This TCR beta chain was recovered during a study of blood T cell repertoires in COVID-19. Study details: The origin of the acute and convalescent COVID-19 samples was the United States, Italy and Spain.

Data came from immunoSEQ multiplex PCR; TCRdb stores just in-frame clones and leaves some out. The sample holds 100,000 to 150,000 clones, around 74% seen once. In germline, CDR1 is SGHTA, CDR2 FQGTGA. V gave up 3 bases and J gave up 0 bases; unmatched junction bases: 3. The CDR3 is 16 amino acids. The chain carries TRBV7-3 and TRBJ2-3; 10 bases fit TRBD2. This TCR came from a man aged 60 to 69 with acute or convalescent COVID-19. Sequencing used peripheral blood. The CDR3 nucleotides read TGTGCCAGCAGCTTTAGCGGGGGGAAGAGCACAGATACGCAGTATTTT. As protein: CASSFSGGKSTDTQYF.